These T cell receptor beta chains were read from a single sample in a study of CD8 T cells in Susac syndrome. TCRdb re-called the immunoSEQ multiplex PCR reads through MiXCR, storing one row per CDR3 protein. Among some 450,000 distinct CDR3 sequences, approximately 85% were seen once, and the ten largest hold 0.09% to 0.15%. Sample: CD8+ T cells from PBMCs. The origin of the receptors is a human donor with multiple sclerosis. CDR3s include the opening cysteine and the closing phenylalanine or tryptophan. A D gene is named only where the DNA matches it firmly. Expanded clones are given a class, and other clones once, few, many or no size at all.

D gene,clone size,J gene,CDR3 length,V gene,CDR3 protein,CDR3 DNA
TRBD2,-,TRBJ2-5,21,TRBV23-1,CASSLDRPRGIAGGAIGTQYF,TGCGCCAGCAGTCTTGATCGGCCAAGGGGGATAGCGGGAGGAGCTATCGGGACCCAGTACTTC
-,-,TRBJ1-5,16,TRBV7-9,CASSWTGTTSNQPQHF,TGTGCCAGCAGTTGGACCGGGACAACTAGCAATCAGCCCCAGCATTTT
TRBD2,-,TRBJ2-2,16,TRBV14,CASSLLLAGDTGELFF,TGTGCCAGCAGCCTCCTACTAGCGGGAGATACCGGGGAGCTGTTTTTT
TRBD2,-,TRBJ2-7,18,TRBV4-1,CASSQDTRLGGRTYEQYF,TGCGCCAGCAGCCAAGATACCCGGCTCGGCGGGAGGACCTACGAGCAGTACTTC
-,-,TRBJ1-1,16,TRBV9,CASSVGVPSMNTEAFF,TGTGCCAGCAGCGTGGGGGTGCCTTCGATGAACACTGAAGCTTTCTTT
TRBD1,-,TRBJ2-1,16,TRBV12-3/TRBV12-4,CASTSPARGLSNEQFF,TGTGCCAGCACCTCCCCGGCAAGGGGGCTTTCCAATGAGCAGTTCTTC
-,-,TRBJ1-1,13,TRBV14,CASSQVENTEAFF,TGTGCCAGCAGCCAAGTTGAGAACACTGAAGCTTTCTTT
TRBD1,-,TRBJ2-7,15,TRBV5-6,CASSLIGQGRYEQYF,TGTGCCAGCAGCTTAATAGGACAGGGGAGGTACGAGCAGTACTTC
-,-,TRBJ2-1,13,TRBV25-1,CASSESTRNEQFF,TGTGCCAGCAGTGAATCTACCAGGAATGAGCAGTTCTTC
-,-,TRBJ1-2,15,TRBV5-6,CASSSLRGREYGYTF,TGTGCCAGCAGCTCCTTGCGGGGGCGCGAATATGGCTACACCTTC
-,-,TRBJ2-7,15,TRBV6-1,CASSETVQPSYEQYF,TGTGCCAGCAGTGAAACGGTACAGCCCTCCTACGAGCAGTACTTC
-,-,TRBJ1-2,13,TRBV6-5,CASSYAANYGYTF,TGTGCCAGCAGTTACGCCGCGAACTATGGCTACACCTTC
-,-,TRBJ1-1,13,TRBV27,CATCPTGGTEAFF,TGTGCCACCTGCCCAACCGGCGGCACTGAAGCTTTCTTT
TRBD2,-,TRBJ2-7,20,TRBV20-1,CSASYSLGSSGGPPSYEQYF,TGCAGTGCTAGTTACTCACTCGGCTCTAGCGGGGGGCCCCCGTCCTACGAGCAGTACTTC
-,once,TRBJ1-2,16,TRBV3-1,CASSQELTWLNYGYTF,TGTGCCAGCAGCCAAGAGTTGACGTGGCTTAACTATGGCTACACCTTC
TRBD1,-,TRBJ1-1,14,TRBV4-1,CASSHTGGITEAFF,TGCGCCAGCAGTCATACAGGGGGAATCACTGAAGCTTTCTTT
-,-,TRBJ1-1,13,TRBV30,CAWSTATRGEAFF,TGTGCCTGGAGTACGGCAACACGGGGTGAAGCTTTCTTT
-,few,TRBJ2-7,13,TRBV29-1,CSVERDTGSEQYF,TGCAGCGTTGAAAGGGACACCGGATCCGAGCAGTACTTC
-,-,TRBJ1-4,17,TRBV20-1,CSAREPGPVPFNEKLFF,TGCAGTGCTAGAGAGCCGGGCCCCGTGCCCTTTAATGAAAAACTGTTTTTT
-,-,TRBJ2-7,14,TRBV7-9,CASSPGTEPTEQYF,TGTGCCAGCAGCCCCGGGACGGAGCCCACCGAGCAGTACTTC